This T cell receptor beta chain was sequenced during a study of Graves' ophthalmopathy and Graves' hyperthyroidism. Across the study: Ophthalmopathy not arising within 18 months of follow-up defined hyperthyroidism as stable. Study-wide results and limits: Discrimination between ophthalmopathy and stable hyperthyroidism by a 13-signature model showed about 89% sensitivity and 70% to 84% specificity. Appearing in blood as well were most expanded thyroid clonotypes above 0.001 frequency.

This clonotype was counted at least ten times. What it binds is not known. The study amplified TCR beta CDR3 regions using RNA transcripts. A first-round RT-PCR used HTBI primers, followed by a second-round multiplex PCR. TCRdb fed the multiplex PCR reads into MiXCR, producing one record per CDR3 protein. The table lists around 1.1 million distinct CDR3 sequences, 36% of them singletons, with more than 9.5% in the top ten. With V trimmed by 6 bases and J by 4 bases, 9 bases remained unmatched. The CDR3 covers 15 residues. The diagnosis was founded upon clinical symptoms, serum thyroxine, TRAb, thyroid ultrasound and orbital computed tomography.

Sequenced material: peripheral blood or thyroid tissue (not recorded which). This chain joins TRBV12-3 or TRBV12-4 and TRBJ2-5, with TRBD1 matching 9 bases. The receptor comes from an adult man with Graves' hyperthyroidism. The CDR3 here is CASSPTGGLRETQYF. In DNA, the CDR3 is TGTGCCAGCAGCCCCACAGGGGGCCTACGAGAGACCCAGTACTTC.